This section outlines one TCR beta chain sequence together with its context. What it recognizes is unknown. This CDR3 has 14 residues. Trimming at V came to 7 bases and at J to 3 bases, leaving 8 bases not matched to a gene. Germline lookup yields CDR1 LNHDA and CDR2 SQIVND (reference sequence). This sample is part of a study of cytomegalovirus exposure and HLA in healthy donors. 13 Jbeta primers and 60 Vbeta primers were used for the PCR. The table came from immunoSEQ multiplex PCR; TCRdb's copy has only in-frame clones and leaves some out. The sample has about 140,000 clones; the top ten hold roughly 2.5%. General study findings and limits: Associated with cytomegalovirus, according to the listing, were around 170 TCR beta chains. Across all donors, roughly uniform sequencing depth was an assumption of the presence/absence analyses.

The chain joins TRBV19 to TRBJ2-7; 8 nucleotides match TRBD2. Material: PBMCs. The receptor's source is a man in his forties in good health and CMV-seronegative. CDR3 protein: CASTVGREGYEQYF. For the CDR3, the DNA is TGTGCCAGTACCGTGGGACGGGAGGGCTACGAGCAGTACTTC.